This T cell receptor beta chain was sequenced for a study of blood T cell repertoires in COVID-19. At the level of the study: Samples came from the United States, Italy and Spain, spanning acute and convalescent COVID-19.

Repertoires were generated with immunoSEQ multiplex PCR, while TCRdb's copy carries only in-frame clones and drops some. The repertoire includes 40,000 to 55,000 clones, about 92% of them detected once, and under 0.4% sits in the top ten. This CDR3 is built from 12 residues. The germline gives CDR1 SGHRS, CDR2 YFSETQ. Trimming took off 2 bases at V and 5 bases at J, with 7 bases between the two ends. The sequence derives from a man aged 50 to 59 with COVID-19, enrolled during active disease. This rearrangement joins TRBV5-1 to TRBJ1-1; tentatively, D is TRBD1 (5 bases). What was sequenced was peripheral blood. The CDR3 reads CASSFAGTEAFF. CDR3 DNA sequence: TGCGCCAGCAGCTTCGCAGGGACTGAAGCTTTCTTT.